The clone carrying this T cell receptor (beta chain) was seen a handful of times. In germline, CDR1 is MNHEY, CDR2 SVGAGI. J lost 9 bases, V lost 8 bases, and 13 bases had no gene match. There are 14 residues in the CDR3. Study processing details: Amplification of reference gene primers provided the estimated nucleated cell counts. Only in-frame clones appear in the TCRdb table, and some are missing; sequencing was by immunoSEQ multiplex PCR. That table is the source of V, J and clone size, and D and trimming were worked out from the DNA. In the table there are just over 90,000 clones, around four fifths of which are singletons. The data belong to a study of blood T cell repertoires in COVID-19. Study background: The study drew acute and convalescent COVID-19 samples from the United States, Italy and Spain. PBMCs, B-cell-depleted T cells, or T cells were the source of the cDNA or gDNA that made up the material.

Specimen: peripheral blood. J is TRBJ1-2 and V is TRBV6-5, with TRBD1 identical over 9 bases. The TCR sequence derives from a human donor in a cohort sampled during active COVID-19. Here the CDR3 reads CASGNTNRGRSYTF. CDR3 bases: TGTGCCAGCGGCAACACCAACAGGGGGCGAAGCTACACCTTC.